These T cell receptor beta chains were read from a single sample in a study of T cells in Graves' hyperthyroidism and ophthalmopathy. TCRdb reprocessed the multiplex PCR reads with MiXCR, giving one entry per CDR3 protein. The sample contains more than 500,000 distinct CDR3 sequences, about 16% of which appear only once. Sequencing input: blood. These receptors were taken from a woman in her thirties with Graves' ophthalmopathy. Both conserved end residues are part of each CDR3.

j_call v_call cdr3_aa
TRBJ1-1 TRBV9 CASSVVLSENTEAFF
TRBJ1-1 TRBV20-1 CSARAPNTEAFF
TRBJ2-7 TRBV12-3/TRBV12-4 CASSLGRGAYEQYF
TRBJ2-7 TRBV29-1 CSVGMVGLPYEQYF
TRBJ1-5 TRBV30 CAWSVIGNQPQHF
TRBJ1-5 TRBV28 CASRPRTGDSQPQHF
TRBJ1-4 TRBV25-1 CASSFRAATTNEKLFF
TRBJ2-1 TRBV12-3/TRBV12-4 CASSFEGADYYNEQFF
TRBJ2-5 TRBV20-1 CSARVPAQETQYF
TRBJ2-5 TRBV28 CASNEAGQGKETQYF
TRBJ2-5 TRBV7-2 CASSLGTRSQETQYF
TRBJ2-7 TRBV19 CASSPFHSYEQYF
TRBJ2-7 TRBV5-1 CASSRTFNYEQYF
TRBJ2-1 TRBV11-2 CASSPLDQAYNEQFF
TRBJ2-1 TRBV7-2 CASSFSGGDYNEQFF
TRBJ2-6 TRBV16 CASSPINSGANVLTF
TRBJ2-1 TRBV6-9 CASSYGGLAGRDNEQFF
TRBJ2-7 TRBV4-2 CASSQGTASSYEQYF
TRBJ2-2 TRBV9 CASSVDQRVITGELFF
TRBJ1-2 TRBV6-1 CASRKGLFPGGYTF
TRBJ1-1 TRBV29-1 CSVVVLPSTEAFF
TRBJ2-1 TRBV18 CASSPVYNEQFF
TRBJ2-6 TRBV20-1 CSAREHRLANVLTF
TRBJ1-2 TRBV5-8 CASSLQALDYGYTF